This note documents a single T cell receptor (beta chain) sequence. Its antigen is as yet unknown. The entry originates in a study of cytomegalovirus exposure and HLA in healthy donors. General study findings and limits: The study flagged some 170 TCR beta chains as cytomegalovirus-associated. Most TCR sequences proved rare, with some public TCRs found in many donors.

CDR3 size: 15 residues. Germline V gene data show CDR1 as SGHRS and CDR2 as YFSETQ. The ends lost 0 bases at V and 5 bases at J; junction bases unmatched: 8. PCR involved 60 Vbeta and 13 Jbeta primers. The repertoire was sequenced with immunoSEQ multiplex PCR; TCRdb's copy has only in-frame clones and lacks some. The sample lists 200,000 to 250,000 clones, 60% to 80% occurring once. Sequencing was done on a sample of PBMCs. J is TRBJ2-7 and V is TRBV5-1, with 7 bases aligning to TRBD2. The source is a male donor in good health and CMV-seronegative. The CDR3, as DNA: TGCGCCAGCAGCTTGGTCTGGGCTGGGAGGGACGAGCAGTACTTC. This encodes CASSLVWAGRDEQYF. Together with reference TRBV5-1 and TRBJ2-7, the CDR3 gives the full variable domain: KAGVTQTPRYLIKTRGQQVTLSCSPISGHRSVSWYQQTPGQGLQFLFEYFSETQRNKGNFPGRFSGRQFSNSRSEMNVSTLELGDSALYLCASSLVWAGRDEQYFGPGTRLTVT.